This T cell receptor beta chain derives from a study of cytomegalovirus exposure and HLA in healthy donors. In the case of this clone: Antigen specificity is unknown.

The length of the CDR3 is 18 residues. Germline-derived CDR1 and CDR2 are LNHDA and SQIVND (reference sequence). V was cut by 6 bases and J by 0 bases, with 18 bases left in between. Study-wide points: Most CMV-associated TCR beta chains appeared HLA-restricted in a later analysis. TCR beta V- and J-gene trimming, according to a later analysis, was linked to a missense DCLRE1C variant.

Amplification used 60 Vbeta primers and 13 Jbeta primers. Per the original methods: Approximately 80 million unique TCR beta chains, roughly 11 million of them shared, were counted by a later analysis. TCRdb's copy holds only in-frame clones and misses some; the assay was immunoSEQ multiplex PCR. The DNA was the basis for D and trimming; V, J and clone size are from that table. The sample has approximately 120,000 clones; 76% are singletons. What was sequenced was PBMCs. This TCR derives from a woman between 45 and 60 years old in good health and CMV-seropositive. The chain is built from TRBV19 and TRBJ1-6; D is possibly TRBD1 (6 bases). CDR3 protein: CASSQFRDTRSYNSPLHF. The CDR3, as DNA: TGTGCCAGTAGCCAATTCCGGGACACCCGCTCCTATAATTCACCCCTCCACTTT.